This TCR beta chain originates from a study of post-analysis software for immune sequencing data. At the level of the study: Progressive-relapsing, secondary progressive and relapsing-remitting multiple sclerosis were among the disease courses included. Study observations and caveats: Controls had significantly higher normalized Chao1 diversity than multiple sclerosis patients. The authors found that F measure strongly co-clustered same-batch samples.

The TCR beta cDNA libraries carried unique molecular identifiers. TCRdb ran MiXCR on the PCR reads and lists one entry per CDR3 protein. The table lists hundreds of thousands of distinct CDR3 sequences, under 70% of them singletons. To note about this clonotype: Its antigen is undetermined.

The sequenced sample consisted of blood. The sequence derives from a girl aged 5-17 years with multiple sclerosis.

CDR3 residues: CSARRPDGADTQYF. In DNA, the CDR3 is TGCAGTGCTAGGCGGCCGGATGGCGCAGATACGCAGTATTTT. This chain links TRBV20-1 with TRBJ2-3; D gene ambiguous. Trimming removed 3 bases from V and 4 bases from J, with 14 bases in between. The CDR3 is 14 residues long. Germline V gene data show CDR1 as DFQATT and CDR2 as SNEGSKA (reference sequence).